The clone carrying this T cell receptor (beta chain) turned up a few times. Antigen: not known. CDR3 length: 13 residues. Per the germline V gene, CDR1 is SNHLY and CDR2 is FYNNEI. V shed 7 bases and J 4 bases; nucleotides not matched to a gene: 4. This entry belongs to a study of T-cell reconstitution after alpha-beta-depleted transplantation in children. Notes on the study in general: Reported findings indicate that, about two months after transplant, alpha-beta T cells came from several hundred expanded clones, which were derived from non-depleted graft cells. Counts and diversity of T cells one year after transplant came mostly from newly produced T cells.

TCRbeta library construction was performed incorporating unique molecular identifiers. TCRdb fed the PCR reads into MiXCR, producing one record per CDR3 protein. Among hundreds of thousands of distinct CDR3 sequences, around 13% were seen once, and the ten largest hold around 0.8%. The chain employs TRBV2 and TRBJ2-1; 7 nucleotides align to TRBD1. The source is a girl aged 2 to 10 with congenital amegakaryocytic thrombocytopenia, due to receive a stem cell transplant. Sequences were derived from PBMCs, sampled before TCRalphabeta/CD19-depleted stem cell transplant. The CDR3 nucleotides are TGTGCCAGCACGACAGGGCTGTACAATGAGCAGTTCTTC. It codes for CASTTGLYNEQFF. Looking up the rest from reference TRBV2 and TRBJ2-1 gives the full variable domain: EPEVTQTPSHQVTQMGQEVILRCVPISNHLYFYWYRQILGQKVEFLVSFYNNEISEKSEIFDDQFSVERPDGSNFTLKIRSTKLEDSAMYFCASTTGLYNEQFFGPGTRLTVL.